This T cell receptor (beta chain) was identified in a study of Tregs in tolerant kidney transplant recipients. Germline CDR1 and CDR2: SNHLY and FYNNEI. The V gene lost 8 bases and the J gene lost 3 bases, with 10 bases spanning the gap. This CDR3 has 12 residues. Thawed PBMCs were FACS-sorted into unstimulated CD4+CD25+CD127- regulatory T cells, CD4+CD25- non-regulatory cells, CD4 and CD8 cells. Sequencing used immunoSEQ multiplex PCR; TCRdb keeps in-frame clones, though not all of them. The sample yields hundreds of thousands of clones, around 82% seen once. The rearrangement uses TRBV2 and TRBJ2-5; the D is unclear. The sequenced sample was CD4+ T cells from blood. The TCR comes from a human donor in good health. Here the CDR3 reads CASQRTEETQYF. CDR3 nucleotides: TGTGCCAGCCAGAGAACAGAAGAGACCCAGTACTTC.